This section outlines one TCR beta chain sequence together with its context. CDR3 length: 16 amino acids. CDR1 is SEHNR and CDR2 is FQNEAQ in the germline V gene (reference sequence). The V end was cut by 3 bases, the J end by 5 bases, with 17 bases between. The source of the sample is a study of shared clonotypes between healthy human individuals. The assay was run at deep level. TCRdb's table, derived via immunoSEQ multiplex PCR, lists solely in-frame clones and lacks some. Seen here are 550,000 to 850,000 clones, roughly 72% observed once, and the top ten hold more than 1.5%. The chain links TRBV7-9 to TRBJ2-1; a weak D match, TRBD1 (6 bases). The clonotype originates from a woman in her thirties in good health. The sequenced sample was memory CD4+ T cells sorted from blood. Sample subset: CD45RA-negative fraction. The CDR3 reads CASSFLQGPKDNEQFF. CDR3 DNA sequence: TGTGCCAGCAGCTTCCTACAGGGTCCGAAGGACAATGAGCAGTTCTTC.